These 8 T cell receptor beta chains came from one sample sequenced in a study of Ad26.COV2.S vaccination and SARS-CoV-2 variants. Treatment specified: roughly 18 received Ad26.COV2.S at low or high dose, single or two shots; about 5 received placebo; per-sample allocation not given. Specimens were obtained on day 63 following the first vaccine or placebo injection. The method was immunoSEQ multiplex PCR; TCRdb's version includes in-frame clones alone and lacks a portion of them. Here the sample spans roughly 400,000 clones, approximately 92% being singletons. The source material was peripheral blood, sampled in a trial of Ad26.COV2.S vaccine versus placebo. These receptor sequences come from a person between 18 and 65 years old who received the Ad26.COV2.S COVID-19 vaccine or a placebo.

This chain joins TRBV6-5 and TRBJ2-7, with 8 bases identical to TRBD2. V was clipped by 6 bases and J by 3 bases; unmatched bases: 10. The CDR3 runs 15 residues. CDR1 and CDR2 (germline): MNHEY, SVGAGI. The CDR3 DNA reads TGTGCCAGCAGATCTACTTATCGGGGGGGCTACGAGCAGTACTTC. Translation: CASRSTYRGGYEQYF.

This chain connects TRBV30 to TRBJ1-4; TRBD1 might be the D (5 bases). This CDR3 region has 14 residues. Looked up from germline, CDR1 is GTSNPN and CDR2 is SVGIG (reference sequence). Between the trimmed V and J ends, which lost 2 bases and 5 bases, there was a span of 12 bases. This chain's CDR3 is CAWSRGGGNEKLFF. The CDR3 DNA sequence: TGTGCCTGGAGTAGGGGTGGCGGGAATGAAAAACTGTTTTTT.

This chain links TRBV5-8 with TRBJ1-2; a possible D gene is TRBD1 (6 bases). CDR1 is SGHTS and CDR2 is YDEGEE in the germline V gene. Deletions cut 6 bases from V and 0 bases from J, with 12 bases between. The CDR3 spans 14 residues. In DNA, the CDR3 is TGTGCCAGCACCCTAGGGGGGGCTAACTATGGCTACACCTTC. Translation gives CASTLGGANYGYTF.

V is TRBV2 and J is TRBJ2-4, with TRBD1 identical over 9 bases. The trim removed 7 bases at V and 0 bases at J, leaving 16 bases unmatched. CDR1 is SNHLY and CDR2 is FYNNEI in the germline V gene. The CDR3 covers 19 residues. CDR3 nucleotide sequence: TGTGCCAGCAAAGGAAGGGACAGGGCTGAAAAGGGAGCCAAAAACATTCAGTACTTC. It codes for CASKGRDRAEKGAKNIQYF.

This sequence joins TRBV7-9 and TRBJ1-1; D not certain. The V end lost 1 base, the J end lost 2 bases, and 11 bases lay between the germline ends. Germline CDR1 reads SEHNR; CDR2 reads FQNEAQ (reference sequence). The CDR3 has 15 residues. The CDR3 region has the DNA TGTGCCAGCAGCTTAGGATCCGTAAAAAACACTGAAGCTTTCTTT. Encoded protein: CASSLGSVKNTEAFF.

As regards this clone: This sample also contains other DNA sequences that code for the same CDR3. The rearrangement joins TRBV4-3 to TRBJ1-1; D not resolved. Trimming pared 1 base from V and 4 bases from J, leaving 7 bases between. Per the germline V gene, CDR1 is LGHNA and CDR2 is YSLEER. CDR3 length: 13 residues. This CDR3 reads CASSQVRRTEAFF. The CDR3 DNA sequence: TGCGCCAGCAGCCAAGTTAGGCGCACTGAAGCTTTCTTT.

This chain uses TRBV6-2 or TRBV6-3 with TRBJ1-5; unclear D gene. The germline CDR1 and CDR2 sequences are MNHEY and SVGEGT. The V end lost 0 bases, the J end lost 0 bases, and 9 bases lay between the germline ends. This CDR3 is built from 16 residues. The CDR3 loop reads CASSYSGDYSNQPQHF. CDR3 nucleotide sequence: TGTGCCAGCAGTTACTCAGGTGATTATAGCAATCAGCCCCAGCATTTT.

The V and J genes are TRBV5-8 and TRBJ2-3, with TRBD1 identical over 8 bases. Germline-derived CDR1 and CDR2 are SGHTS and YDEGEE. V lost 0 bases and J lost 1; bases outside the gene matches: 1. The CDR3 spans 15 residues. CDR3 sequence (DNA): TGTGCCAGCAGCTTGGAACAGGGGGGCACAGATACGCAGTATTTT. Its protein product is CASSLEQGGTDTQYF.